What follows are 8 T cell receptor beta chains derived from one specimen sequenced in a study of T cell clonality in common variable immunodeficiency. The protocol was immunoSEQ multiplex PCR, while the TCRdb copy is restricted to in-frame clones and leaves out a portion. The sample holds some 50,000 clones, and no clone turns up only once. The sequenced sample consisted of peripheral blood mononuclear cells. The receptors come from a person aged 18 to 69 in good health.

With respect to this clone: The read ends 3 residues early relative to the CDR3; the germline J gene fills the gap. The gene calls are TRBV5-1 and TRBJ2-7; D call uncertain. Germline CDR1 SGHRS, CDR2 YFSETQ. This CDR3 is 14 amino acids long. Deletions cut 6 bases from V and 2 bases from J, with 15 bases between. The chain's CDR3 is CASTSEYRAYEQYF. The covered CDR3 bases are TGCGCCAGCACCTCGGAGTACAGAGCCTACGAG.

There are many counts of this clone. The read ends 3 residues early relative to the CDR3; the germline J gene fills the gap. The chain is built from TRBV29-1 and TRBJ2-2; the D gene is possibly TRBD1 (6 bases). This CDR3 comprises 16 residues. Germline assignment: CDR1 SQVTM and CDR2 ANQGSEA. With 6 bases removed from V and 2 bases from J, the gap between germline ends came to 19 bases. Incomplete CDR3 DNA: TGCAGCGTCGGACGGCCGGGACAATTAAACACCGGGGAG. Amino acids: CSVGRPGQLNTGE. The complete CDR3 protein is CSVGRPGQLNTGELFF.

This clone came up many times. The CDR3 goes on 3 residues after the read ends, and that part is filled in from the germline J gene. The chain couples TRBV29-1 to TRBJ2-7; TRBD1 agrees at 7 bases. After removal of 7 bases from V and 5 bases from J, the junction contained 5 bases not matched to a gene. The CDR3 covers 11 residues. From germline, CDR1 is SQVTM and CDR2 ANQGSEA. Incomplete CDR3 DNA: TGCAGCGCCCGTACAGGGGACGAG. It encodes CSARTGDE. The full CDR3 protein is CSARTGDEQYF.

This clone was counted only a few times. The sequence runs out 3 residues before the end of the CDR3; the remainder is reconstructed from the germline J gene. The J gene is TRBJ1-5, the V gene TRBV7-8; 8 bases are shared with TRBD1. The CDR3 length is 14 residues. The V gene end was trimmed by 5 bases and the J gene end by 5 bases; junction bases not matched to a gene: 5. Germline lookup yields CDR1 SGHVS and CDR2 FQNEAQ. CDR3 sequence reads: CASSADRGYQPQHF. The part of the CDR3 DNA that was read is TGTGCCAGCAGCGCCGACAGGGGATATCAGCCC.

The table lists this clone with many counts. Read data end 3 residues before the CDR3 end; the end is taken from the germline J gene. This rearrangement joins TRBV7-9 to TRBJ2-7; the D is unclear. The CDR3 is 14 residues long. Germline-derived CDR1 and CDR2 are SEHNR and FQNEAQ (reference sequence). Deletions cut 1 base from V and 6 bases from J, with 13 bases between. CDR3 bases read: TGTGCCAGCAGCTTAGGAGGTCAGGTTTCCGAG. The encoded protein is CASSLGGQVSE. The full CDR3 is CASSLGGQVSEQYF.

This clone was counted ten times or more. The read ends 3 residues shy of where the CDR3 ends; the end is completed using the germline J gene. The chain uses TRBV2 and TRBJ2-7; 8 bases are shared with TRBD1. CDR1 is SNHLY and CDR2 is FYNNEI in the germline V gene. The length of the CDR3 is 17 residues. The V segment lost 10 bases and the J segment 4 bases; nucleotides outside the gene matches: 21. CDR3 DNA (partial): TGTGCCACCAGACTCTCAGGGGGCAGTCCGGGGTTTTACGAG. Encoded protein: CATRLSGGSPGFYE. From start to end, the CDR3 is CATRLSGGSPGFYEQYF. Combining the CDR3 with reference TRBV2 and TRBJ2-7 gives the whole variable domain EPEVTQTPSHQVTQMGQEVILRCVPISNHLYFYWYRQILGQKVEFLVSFYNNEISEKSEIFDDQFSVERPDGSNFTLKIRSTKLEDSAMYFCATRLSGGSPGFYEQYFGPGTRLTVT.

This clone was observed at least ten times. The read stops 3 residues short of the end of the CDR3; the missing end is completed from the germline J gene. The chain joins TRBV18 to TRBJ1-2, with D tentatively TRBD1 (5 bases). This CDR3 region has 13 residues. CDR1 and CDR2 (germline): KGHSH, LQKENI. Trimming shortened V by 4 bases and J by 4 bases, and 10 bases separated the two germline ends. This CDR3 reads CASSLDRSYGYTF. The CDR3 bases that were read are TGTGCCAGCTCACTAGACAGAAGCTATGGC.

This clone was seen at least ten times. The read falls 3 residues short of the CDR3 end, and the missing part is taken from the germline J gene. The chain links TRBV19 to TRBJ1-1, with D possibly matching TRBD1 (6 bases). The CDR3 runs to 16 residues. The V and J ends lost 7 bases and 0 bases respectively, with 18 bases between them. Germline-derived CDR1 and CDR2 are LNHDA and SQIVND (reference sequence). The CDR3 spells CASINRVGSLNTEAFF. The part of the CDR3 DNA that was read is TGTGCCAGTATCAACAGGGTAGGGAGCTTGAACACTGAA.